This record concerns one T cell receptor beta chain sequence. No antigen is known for it. Viral peptide pool expansion of antigen-specific CD4+ T cells preceded sequencing in the ViraFEST assay. Once cultured for 10 days, the cells underwent separation to obtain CD4+ T cells. Their SARS-CoV-2 infection, verified by PCR, occurred between March and December 2020. An HIV-1 Nef peptide pool was the negative control culture. Cultures received IL-2 medium that replaced half the medium on days 3 and 7. The data were taken from a study of vaccination effects on CD4 cells after COVID-19. Study in general: Participants received two doses of either the BNT162b2 or mRNA-1273 vaccine. Study-wide findings and caveats: Long after vaccination, the clones induced by infection and by vaccine shrank markedly in size.

Trimming removed 2 bases from V and 4 bases from J, with 8 bases in between. Germline V CDR1 and CDR2: SNHLY, FYNNEI. The CDR3 runs to 13 residues. TCRdb's table, derived via immunoSEQ multiplex PCR, lists solely in-frame clones and lacks some. The table has 70,000 or so clones, about 69% seen once; the top ten hold over 4.5%. Sequences were derived from CD4+ T cells from PBMCs cultured with HIV peptides, sampled before COVID-19 vaccination. The sample's subset: HIV-1 Nef peptide pool negative control/reference culture. The clonotype originates from a human donor who had a prior SARS-CoV-2 infection. This chain joins TRBV2 and TRBJ2-5; a possible D gene is TRBD1 (6 bases). The chain's CDR3 is CASSEYRAETQYF. For the CDR3, the DNA is TGTGCCAGCAGTGAATACAGGGCAGAGACCCAGTACTTC.